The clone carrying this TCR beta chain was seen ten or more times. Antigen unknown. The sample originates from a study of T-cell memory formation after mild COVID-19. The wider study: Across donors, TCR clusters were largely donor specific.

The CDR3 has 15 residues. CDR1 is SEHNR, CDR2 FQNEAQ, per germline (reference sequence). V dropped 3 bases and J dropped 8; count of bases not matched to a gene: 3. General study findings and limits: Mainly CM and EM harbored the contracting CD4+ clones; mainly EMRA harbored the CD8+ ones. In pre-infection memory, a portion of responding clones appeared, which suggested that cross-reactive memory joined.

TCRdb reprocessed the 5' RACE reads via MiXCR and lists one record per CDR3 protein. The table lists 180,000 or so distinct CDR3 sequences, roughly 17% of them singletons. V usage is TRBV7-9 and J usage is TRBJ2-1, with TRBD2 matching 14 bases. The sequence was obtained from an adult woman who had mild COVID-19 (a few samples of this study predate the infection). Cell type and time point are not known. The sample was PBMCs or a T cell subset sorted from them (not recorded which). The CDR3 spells CASSLGTSGSDEQFF. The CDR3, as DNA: TGTGCCAGCAGCTTGGGGACTAGCGGGAGTGATGAGCAGTTCTTC. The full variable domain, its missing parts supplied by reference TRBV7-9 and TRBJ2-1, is DTGVSQNPRHKITKRGQNVTFRCDPISEHNRLYWYRQTLGQGPEFLTYFQNEAQLEKSRLLSDRFSAERPKGSFSTLEIQRTEQGDSAMYLCASSLGTSGSDEQFFGPGTRLTVL.